This T cell receptor beta chain was recovered during a study of shared clonotypes between healthy human individuals. Study results and caveats: Researchers found naive subsets generally carried larger estimated richness than memory subsets.

V lost 1 base and J lost 6, with 13 bases in between. The CDR3 totals 16 residues. Per germline, CDR1 SGHTA and CDR2 FQGTGA. Sorted-subset replicate PCRs used 200 ng of genomic DNA. This amount corresponded to tens of thousands of T cell genomes. The assay was immunoSEQ multiplex PCR, and TCRdb's table has in-frame clones only and misses some. The table records millions of clones, approximately 95% of them present only once. Note on this clone: Its cognate antigen is unknown.

The rearrangement links TRBV7-3 to TRBJ2-6; perhaps TRBD1 as D (5 bases). Sequencing was carried out using naive CD4+ T cells sorted from blood. The subset: CD45RA+ positively selected. The receptor was isolated from a man between 18 and 29 years old in good health. CDR3 bases: TGTGCCAGCAGCTTAATAGCAGGGCAGGAGGCCAACGTCCTGACTTTC. Amino acids: CASSLIAGQEANVLTF. The full variable domain, in which reference TRBV7-3 and TRBJ2-6 provide the parts outside the CDR3, is GAGVSQTPSNKVTEKGKYVELRCDPISGHTALYWYRQSLGQGPEFLIYFQGTGAADDSGLPNDRFFAVRPEGSVSTLKIQRTERGDSAVYLCASSLIAGQEANVLTFGAGSRLTVL.